What follows are 10 T cell receptor beta chains derived from one specimen sequenced in a study of T-cell reconstitution after alpha-beta-depleted transplantation in children. The library targeted TCRbeta and was prepared with unique molecular identifiers. TCRdb passed the PCR reads through MiXCR, listing each CDR3 protein once. The sample consists of about 240,000 distinct CDR3 sequences, about 12% of them appearing once. This material consisted of PBMCs from the stem cell graft donor, taken from the stem cell graft. The source is a human donor who donated a stem cell graft to a child with acute lymphoblastic leukemia.

The V call is TRBV6-1, the J call TRBJ1-5; no clear D. Germline CDR1 and CDR2: MNHNS and SASEGT. CDR3 length: 17 residues. Trimming pared 6 bases from V and 8 bases from J, leaving 26 bases between. CDR3 nucleotide sequence: TGTGCCAGCAGCGCATTAGGGCAGCAAATCGGCCTGGAGCCCCAGCATTTT. Its translation: CASSALGQQIGLEPQHF.

This clonotype was seen repeatedly, ten times or more. The chain is built from TRBV5-1 and TRBJ1-1, with D possibly being TRBD1 (5 bases). V dropped 3 bases and J dropped 4 bases, with 13 bases sitting between them. The CDR3 is made up of 14 amino acids. In germline, CDR1 is SGHRS, CDR2 YFSETQ. The CDR3 spells CASSWGTSSTEAFF. The CDR3 region has the DNA TGCGCCAGCAGCTGGGGGACTTCTAGCACTGAAGCTTTCTTT.

This clonotype showed up many times. This chain uses TRBV5-1 with TRBJ2-7; D may be TRBD1 (6 bases). Trimming took off 0 bases at V and 6 bases at J, with 13 bases between the two ends. Germline V gene lookup returns CDR1 SGHRS and CDR2 YFSETQ. The CDR3 extends over 14 amino acids. CDR3 in DNA: TGCGCCAGCAGCTTGGTTACAGGGAAAAGCGAGCAGTACTTC. Its translation is CASSLVTGKSEQYF.

In the case of this clonotype: Given the absence of the conserved phenylalanine or tryptophan at the CDR3 end, a read error is likely. This chain joins TRBV6-5 and TRBJ2-1; 9 nucleotides line up with TRBD2. Germline values: CDR1 MNHEY, CDR2 SVGAGI. V lost 4 bases, J lost 4 bases, and 11 bases stayed unmatched. The CDR3 loop spans 17 amino acids. CDR3 region: CASSLSRWRGGYNEQFS. The CDR3 coding sequence is TGTGCCAGCAGTTTGTCGAGATGGCGGGGGGGGTACAATGAGCAGTTCTCC.

This clonotype was seen repeatedly, ten times or more. This rearrangement joins TRBV4-2 to TRBJ2-1; no firm D call. Trimming removed 0 bases from V and 0 bases from J, with 18 bases in between. The CDR3 runs 19 residues. Germline V gene sequence: CDR1 LGHNA, CDR2 YNFKEQ. CDR3 loop: CASSQDIAGALSSYNEQFF. CDR3 DNA: TGTGCCAGCAGCCAAGATATTGCTGGCGCTCTGAGCTCCTACAATGAGCAGTTCTTC.

The table lists this clonotype with many counts. This chain joins TRBV28 and TRBJ2-5; possibly TRBD1 or TRBD2 for D (7 bases each). CDR3 length equals 15 residues. The V end lost 5 bases, the J end lost 5 bases, and 18 bases lay between the germline ends. CDR1 is MDHEN, CDR2 SYDVKM, per germline. The CDR3 spells CASSLPSGGGETQYF. Written as DNA, the CDR3 is TGTGCCAGCAGTCTCCCATCAGGGGGAGGGGAGACCCAGTACTTC.

V gene TRBV4-2 combines with J gene TRBJ1-1; 7 nucleotides match TRBD1. This CDR3 is built from 16 residues. V lost 0 bases, J lost 0 bases, and 4 bases stayed unmatched. Germline assignment: CDR1 LGHNA and CDR2 YNFKEQ. As DNA, the CDR3 is TGTGCCAGCAGCCAAGATCCGGGACAGCTGAACACTGAAGCTTTCTTT. Protein: CASSQDPGQLNTEAFF.

The sample holds many counts of this clonotype. The chain carries TRBV2 and TRBJ1-6; D perhaps matches TRBD1 (5 bases). CDR1 is SNHLY and CDR2 is FYNNEI in the germline V gene. The CDR3 loop spans 15 amino acids. Trimming took 4 bases from V and 5 from J, leaving 12 bases between them. The chain's CDR3 is CASSVDRGHNSPLHF. CDR3 bases: TGTGCCAGCAGTGTTGACCGGGGACATAATTCACCCCTCCACTTT. Supplemented by reference TRBV2 and TRBJ1-6, the full variable domain reads EPEVTQTPSHQVTQMGQEVILRCVPISNHLYFYWYRQILGQKVEFLVSFYNNEISEKSEIFDDQFSVERPDGSNFTLKIRSTKLEDSAMYFCASSVDRGHNSPLHFGNGTRLTVT.

This clonotype was seen ten or more times. V usage is TRBV5-1 and J usage is TRBJ2-5; no firm D call. The V end lost 0 bases, the J end lost 4 bases, and 13 bases lay between the germline ends. Germline CDR1 and CDR2: SGHRS and YFSETQ. There are 15 residues in the CDR3. CDR3 in amino acids: CASSLAGAGGETQYF. As DNA, the CDR3 is TGCGCCAGCAGCTTGGCCGGAGCAGGCGGAGAGACCCAGTACTTC. The full variable domain, completed using reference TRBV5-1 and TRBJ2-5, is KAGVTQTPRYLIKTRGQQVTLSCSPISGHRSVSWYQQTPGQGLQFLFEYFSETQRNKGNFPGRFSGRQFSNSRSEMNVSTLELGDSALYLCASSLAGAGGETQYFGPGTRLLVL.

This clonotype was seen at least ten times. The chain carries TRBV24-1 and TRBJ1-5; D remains unclear. The CDR3 consists of 13 residues. V was cut by 4 bases and J by 3 bases, with 6 bases left in between. CDR1 KGHDR and CDR2 SFDVKD come from the germline V gene. CDR3 in amino acids: CATSEGYNQPQHF. DNA for the CDR3: TGTGCCACCAGTGAGGGGTACAATCAGCCCCAGCATTTT.